The entry below gives a single T cell receptor beta chain sequence along with its context. Its antigen is not identified. V was pared by 3 bases and J by 6 bases, with 4 bases of the junction left unmatched. The CDR3 is 12 amino acids. Germline lookup yields CDR1 GTSNPN and CDR2 SVGIG (reference sequence). CD4+ cells of the naive, central memory, regulatory and stem cell-like memory types were sorted via CD45RO/CCR7/CD25/CD127/CD95/CD27. This sample was included in a study of beta chain features in type 1 diabetes. At the level of the study: Age, gender and cell yields were alike across patients and healthy donors.

Expressed TCRB transcripts got sequenced, as all isolated RNA was reverse transcribed. Measured with immunoSEQ multiplex PCR; TCRdb has only the in-frame clones, and not every one. This repertoire shows more than 250,000 clones, about 15% found once; its top ten account for less than 0.02%. Study results and caveats: Shortening that was moderate but significant affected the TCRB CDR3s of Type 1 diabetes patients in all four CD4+ subsets. High TCR expression in some cells could lead to their over-representation in cDNA sequencing.

The chain is built from TRBV30 and TRBJ2-7, with 8 nucleotides matching TRBD1. The sample was naive CD4+ T cells from blood. This receptor was identified in a man aged 18-30 years with type 1 diabetes. CDR3 in amino acids: CAWRGQAGEQYF. DNA for the CDR3: TGTGCCTGGAGGGGACAGGCCGGCGAGCAGTACTTC.